This entry lists 2 T cell receptor beta chains sequenced from one sample in a study of molecular identifiers for immune sequencing clone quantification. From the PCR reads, TCRdb called clonotypes with MiXCR, one entry per CDR3 protein. The sample includes about 510,000 distinct CDR3 sequences, around 25% of them seen just once. The sequenced sample consisted of naive CD8+ T cells from blood, with Jurkat cell RNA spiked in. Subset denoted: FACS-sorted CD8+CD4-CCR7+CD45RA+ naive T cells. The receptors here all came from a human donor in good health. Some libraries in this study had Jurkat cell RNA spiked in.

Remarks on this clonotype: Mismatch with germline at one junction end may stem from a read error. This chain connects TRBV12-3 or TRBV12-4 to TRBJ2-1; TRBD2 agrees at 9 bases. The CDR3 totals 15 residues. The CDR3 region has the DNA TGTGCCAACAGTCTTAGCGGGGGCCTAAGGGATGAGCAGTTCTTC. This translates into CANSLSGGLRDEQFF.

This clonotype was counted at least ten times. This chain joins TRBV9 and TRBJ2-3; 7 bases are a match to TRBD2. The CDR3 spans 14 residues. CDR1 is SGDLS and CDR2 is YYNGEE in the germline V gene. V trimming: 3 bases; J trimming: 2 bases; junction bases outside the gene matches: 3. CDR3 DNA sequence: TGTGCCAGCAGCGAGAGCGGGGCCACAGATACGCAGTATTTT. It codes for CASSESGATDTQYF.